Below, 8 T cell receptor beta chains from the same sample are listed, as sequenced in a study of T cells in Graves' hyperthyroidism and ophthalmopathy. Regions amplified from RNA transcripts were the TCR beta CDR3 regions. HTBI primers were the set used in a first-round RT-PCR of the TCR CDR3. Each CDR3 protein is one row after TCRdb ran MiXCR on the multiplex PCR reads. The sample holds roughly 400,000 distinct CDR3 sequences, 15% to 19% seen once. Sequences were obtained from blood. These TCRs come from a woman aged 18-30 years with Graves' hyperthyroidism that later progressed to Graves' ophthalmopathy.

This clonotype was counted a few times. The V gene is TRBV6-4, the J gene TRBJ2-2; 11 bases line up with TRBD2. The junction had 3 bases not matched to a gene; V was cut back by 6 bases and J by 6 bases. Germline CDR1 is MRHNA and CDR2 is SNTAGT. This CDR3 is built from 14 residues. CDR3 DNA sequence: TGTGCCAGCAGCACTAGCGGGAGCCCCGGGGAGCTGTTTTTT. Encoded protein: CASSTSGSPGELFF.

The chain joins TRBV12-3 or TRBV12-4 to TRBJ2-1; D gene uncertain. V was trimmed by 6 bases and J by 4 bases, leaving 13 bases between them. The CDR3 totals 14 residues. The CDR3, as DNA: TGTGCCAGCAGATCCTCTGGGGTATACAATGAGCAGTTCTTC. The encoded protein is CASRSSGVYNEQFF.

In the case of this clonotype: An end of the junction differs from the germline gene, which may be a read error. The gene calls are TRBV6-2 or TRBV6-3 and TRBJ2-6, with TRBD1 matching over 7 bases. Germline-derived CDR1 and CDR2 are MNHEY and SVGEGT. This CDR3 has 13 residues. The CDR3 loop reads CASSYTGADVLTF. The DNA of the CDR3 is TGTGCCAGCAGTTATACAGGGGCCGACGTCCTGACTTTC.

This clonotype was recorded a few times. The V gene is TRBV18, the J gene TRBJ2-1; D is ambiguous. The germline CDR1 and CDR2 sequences are KGHSH and LQKENI. Trimming removed 2 bases from V and 4 bases from J, with 15 bases in between. The CDR3 totals 16 residues. CDR3 nucleotides: TGTGCCAGCTCACCATGGACGGTAGAGGCATACAATGAGCAGTTCTTC. It codes for CASSPWTVEAYNEQFF.

The table lists this clonotype with many counts. The chain couples TRBV30 to TRBJ1-2, with TRBD1 as a possible D gene (6 bases). The CDR3 is 13 amino acids. V lost 3 bases and J 1 base, leaving 9 bases between the germline ends. Looked up from germline, CDR1 is GTSNPN and CDR2 is SVGIG (reference sequence). The CDR3 DNA reads TGTGCCTGGAGGGTACAGGGTAACTATGGCTACACCTTC. Translated: CAWRVQGNYGYTF.

This clonotype appeared a few times. The chain recombines TRBV20-1 with TRBJ1-2; D ambiguous. Trimming shortened V by 5 bases and J by 8 bases, and 12 bases separated the two germline ends. Per germline, CDR1 DFQATT and CDR2 SNEGSKA (reference sequence). This CDR3 region has 11 residues. This CDR3 reads CSAPILGGYTF. CDR3 coding DNA: TGCAGTGCTCCGATCCTGGGGGGCTACACCTTC.

This clonotype appeared many times. This chain connects TRBV28 to TRBJ2-1; D call uncertain. There are 14 residues in the CDR3. In germline, CDR1 is MDHEN, CDR2 SYDVKM. Trimming stripped 2 bases from V and 7 bases from J, with 12 bases between. The CDR3 coding sequence is TGTGCCAGCAGTTTAAGTCCAGCCGTGAATGAGCAGTTCTTC. Protein: CASSLSPAVNEQFF.

There are many counts of this clonotype. The chain recombines TRBV7-9 with TRBJ1-5, with 8 bases that match TRBD1. V lost 4 bases to trimming and J lost 2 bases; unmatched junction nucleotides: 4. The CDR3 consists of 15 residues. CDR1 and CDR2 from the germline V gene are SEHNR and FQNEAQ (reference sequence). The CDR3 loop is CASSSGGGGNQPQHF. DNA for the CDR3: TGTGCCAGCAGCTCAGGGGGCGGGGGCAATCAGCCCCAGCATTTT. Supplemented by reference TRBV7-9 and TRBJ1-5, the full variable domain reads DTGVSQNPRHKITKRGQNVTFRCDPISEHNRLYWYRQTLGQGPEFLTYFQNEAQLEKSRLLSDRFSAERPKGSFSTLEIQRTEQGDSAMYLCASSSGGGGNQPQHFGDGTRLSIL.